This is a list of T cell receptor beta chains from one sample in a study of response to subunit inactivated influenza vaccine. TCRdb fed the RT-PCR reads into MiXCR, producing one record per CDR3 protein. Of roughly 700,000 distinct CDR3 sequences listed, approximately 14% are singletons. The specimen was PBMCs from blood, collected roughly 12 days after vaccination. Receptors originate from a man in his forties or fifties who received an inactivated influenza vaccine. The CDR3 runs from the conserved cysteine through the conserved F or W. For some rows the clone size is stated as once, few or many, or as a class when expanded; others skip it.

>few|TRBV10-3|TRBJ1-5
CAISDRGREPQHF
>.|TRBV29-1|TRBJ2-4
CSAIDGSSENIQYF
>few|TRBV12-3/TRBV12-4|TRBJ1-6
CASLDREGSPLHF
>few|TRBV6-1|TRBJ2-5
CASSNRTSGGLRETQYF
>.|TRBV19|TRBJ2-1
CASSHPTMGYNEQFF
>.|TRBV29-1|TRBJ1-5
CSVGAAGIDQPQHF
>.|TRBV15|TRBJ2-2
CATSREPLGTGELFF
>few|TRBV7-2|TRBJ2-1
CASSSDFRGEQFF
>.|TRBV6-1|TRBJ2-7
CASAGGPFSYEQYF
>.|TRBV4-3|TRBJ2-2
CASSQVVTAPGELFF
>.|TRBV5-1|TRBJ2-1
CASTEWDGDNEQFF
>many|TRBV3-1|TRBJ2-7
CASSATGTGGREQYF
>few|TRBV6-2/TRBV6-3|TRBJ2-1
CASKIADEQFF
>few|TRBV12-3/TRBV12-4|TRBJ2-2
CASRKSGAGTGELFF
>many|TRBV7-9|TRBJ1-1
CASSPSLITEAFF
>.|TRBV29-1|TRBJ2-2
CSVGVGAGTNTGELFF
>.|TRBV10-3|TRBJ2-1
CAISERAGQGVVLRNEQFF
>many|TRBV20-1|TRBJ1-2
CSASSPTGTNYGYTF
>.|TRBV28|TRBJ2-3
CASTPPLRGRADTQYF
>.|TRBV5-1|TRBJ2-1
CASSGVGGRTYNEQFF
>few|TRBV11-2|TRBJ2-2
CASSFPPERKGRWTGELFF
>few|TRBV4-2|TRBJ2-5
CASSHLDREGETQYF
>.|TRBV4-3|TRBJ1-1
CASSQVLIGRANEAFF
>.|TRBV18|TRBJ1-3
CASSPPGTFGNTIYF
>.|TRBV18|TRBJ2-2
CASSPRPTNTGELFF
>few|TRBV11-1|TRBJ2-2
CASSLFAGGALSYIGELFF
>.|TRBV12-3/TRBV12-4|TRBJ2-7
CASSPDRWSSYEQYF
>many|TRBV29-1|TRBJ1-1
CSVAAYTEAFF
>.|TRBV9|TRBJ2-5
CASSADSFLQETQYF
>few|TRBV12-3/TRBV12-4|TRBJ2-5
CASSSDNRETQYF
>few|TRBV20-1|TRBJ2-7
CSARDPRSVYEQYF
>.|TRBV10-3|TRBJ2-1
CAITSSGRSYNEQFF
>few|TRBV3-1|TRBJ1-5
CASSHLRRRTPNQPQHF
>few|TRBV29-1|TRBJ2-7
CSVLEVNHYEQYF
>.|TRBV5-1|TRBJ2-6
CASSLGAGTSGANVLTF
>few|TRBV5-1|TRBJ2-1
CASSLVVGTDEQFF
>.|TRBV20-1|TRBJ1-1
CSASFQGAAEAFF
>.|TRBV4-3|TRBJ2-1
CASSQETRDQRFF
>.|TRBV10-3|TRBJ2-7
CAISESWEQYF
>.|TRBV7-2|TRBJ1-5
CASSPWGDQPQHF
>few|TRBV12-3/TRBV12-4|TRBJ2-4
CASSLSGREDIQYF
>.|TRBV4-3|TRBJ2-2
CASSHRTGTENTGELFF
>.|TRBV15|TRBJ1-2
CATSTLEGRSYGYTF
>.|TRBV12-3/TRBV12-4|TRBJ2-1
CASSPLAGGDNEQFF
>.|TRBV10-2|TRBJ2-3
CASGSRTLGLAGWRDTQYF
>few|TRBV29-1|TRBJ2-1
CSVETTGGYNEQFF
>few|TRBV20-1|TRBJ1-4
CSASVHRNEKLFF
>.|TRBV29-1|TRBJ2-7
CSVVGQRGSSEQYF
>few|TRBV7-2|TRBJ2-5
CASSSPGRGNQETQYF